These T cell receptor beta chains were read from a single sample in a study of blood T cells in healthy people across ages. TCRdb re-called the 5' RACE reads with MiXCR, one entry per CDR3 protein. The sample shows over a million distinct CDR3 sequences, around 59% of them seen only once. The sequenced material came from blood. The receptors come from a man between 18 and 29 years old in good health. CDR3s include the opening cysteine and the closing phenylalanine or tryptophan. D genes are given only for firm matches. Clone size is shown for a subset of rows, as once, few, many or a class of expanded clone.

abundance,j_gene,d_gene,v_gene,CDR3nt,CDR3aa
.,TRBJ2-2,TRBD1,TRBV11-3,TGTGCCAGCCAGGGACAGGGGCACACCGGGGAGCTGTTTTTT,CASQGQGHTGELFF
.,TRBJ2-5,.,TRBV4-1,TGCGCCAGCTGCCACGGCGAGGACGGTTCGAGGGAGCAGTACTTC,CASCHGEDGSREQYF
.,TRBJ2-7,TRBD2,TRBV9,TGTGCCAGCAGCGTGACTAGCGGGAGGGGTGGGCAGTACTTC,CASSVTSGRGGQYF
once,TRBJ2-5,.,TRBV5-4,TGTGCCAGCAGCTTGGGGGGAAGACTGGAGACCCAGTACTTC,CASSLGGRLETQYF
.,TRBJ2-2,.,TRBV27,TGTGCCAGCAGTCCGGGTGACTCTCACAACGGGGAGCTGTTTTTT,CASSPGDSHNGELFF
.,TRBJ2-1,.,TRBV25-1,TGTGCCAGCAGTGTTTGGGGAGGACCCCGGGATGAGCAGTTCTTC,CASSVWGGPRDEQFF
.,TRBJ2-4,.,TRBV10-3,TGTGCCATCAGTGAGAGGGTCGCCAAAAACATTCAGTACTTC,CAISERVAKNIQYF
.,TRBJ1-2,TRBD1,TRBV2,TGTGCCAGCAGCGTGACAGGGGCTAGCTATGGCTACACCTTC,CASSVTGASYGYTF
few,TRBJ1-2,TRBD1,TRBV20-1,TGCAGTGCTAGACCGGGACAGGGGTTTAGTGGCTACACCTTC,CSARPGQGFSGYTF
once,TRBJ2-1,.,TRBV12-3/TRBV12-4,TGTGCCAGCAGTTTTAATTCACGTTTCCCCTCAGAGCAGTTCTTC,CASSFNSRFPSEQFF
.,TRBJ2-1,.,TRBV6-4,TGTGCCAGCAGTGTCAACTACAAGTGGAATGAGCAGTTCTTC,CASSVNYKWNEQFF
once,TRBJ1-2,TRBD1,TRBV5-8,TGTGCCAGCAGCGCTCCGGGACAGGGTGTCTATGGCTACACCTTC,CASSAPGQGVYGYTF
.,TRBJ2-7,.,TRBV6-2/TRBV6-3,TGTGCCAGCAGTTACGTGGCAGAAGGCGAGCAGTACTTC,CASSYVAEGEQYF
.,TRBJ2-1,TRBD2,TRBV28,TGTGCCAGCGAACCAACTGAGGGACTAGCGGGGAGAGATGAGCAGTTCTTC,CASEPTEGLAGRDEQFF